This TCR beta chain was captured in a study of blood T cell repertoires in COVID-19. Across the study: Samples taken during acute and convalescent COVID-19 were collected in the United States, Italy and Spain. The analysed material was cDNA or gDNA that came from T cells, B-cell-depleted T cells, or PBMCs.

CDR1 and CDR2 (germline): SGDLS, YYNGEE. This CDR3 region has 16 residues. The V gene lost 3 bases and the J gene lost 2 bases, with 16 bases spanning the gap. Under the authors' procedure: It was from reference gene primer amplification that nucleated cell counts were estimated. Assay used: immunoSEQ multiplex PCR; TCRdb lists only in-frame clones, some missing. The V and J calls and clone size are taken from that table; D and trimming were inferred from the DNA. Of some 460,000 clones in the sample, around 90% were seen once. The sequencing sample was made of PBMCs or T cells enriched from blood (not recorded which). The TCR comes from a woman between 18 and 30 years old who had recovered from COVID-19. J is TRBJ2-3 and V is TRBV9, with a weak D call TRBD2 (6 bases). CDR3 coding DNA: TGTGCCAGCAGCGCCCCGGGACTGGATGACACAGATACGCAGTATTTT. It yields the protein CASSAPGLDDTDTQYF.